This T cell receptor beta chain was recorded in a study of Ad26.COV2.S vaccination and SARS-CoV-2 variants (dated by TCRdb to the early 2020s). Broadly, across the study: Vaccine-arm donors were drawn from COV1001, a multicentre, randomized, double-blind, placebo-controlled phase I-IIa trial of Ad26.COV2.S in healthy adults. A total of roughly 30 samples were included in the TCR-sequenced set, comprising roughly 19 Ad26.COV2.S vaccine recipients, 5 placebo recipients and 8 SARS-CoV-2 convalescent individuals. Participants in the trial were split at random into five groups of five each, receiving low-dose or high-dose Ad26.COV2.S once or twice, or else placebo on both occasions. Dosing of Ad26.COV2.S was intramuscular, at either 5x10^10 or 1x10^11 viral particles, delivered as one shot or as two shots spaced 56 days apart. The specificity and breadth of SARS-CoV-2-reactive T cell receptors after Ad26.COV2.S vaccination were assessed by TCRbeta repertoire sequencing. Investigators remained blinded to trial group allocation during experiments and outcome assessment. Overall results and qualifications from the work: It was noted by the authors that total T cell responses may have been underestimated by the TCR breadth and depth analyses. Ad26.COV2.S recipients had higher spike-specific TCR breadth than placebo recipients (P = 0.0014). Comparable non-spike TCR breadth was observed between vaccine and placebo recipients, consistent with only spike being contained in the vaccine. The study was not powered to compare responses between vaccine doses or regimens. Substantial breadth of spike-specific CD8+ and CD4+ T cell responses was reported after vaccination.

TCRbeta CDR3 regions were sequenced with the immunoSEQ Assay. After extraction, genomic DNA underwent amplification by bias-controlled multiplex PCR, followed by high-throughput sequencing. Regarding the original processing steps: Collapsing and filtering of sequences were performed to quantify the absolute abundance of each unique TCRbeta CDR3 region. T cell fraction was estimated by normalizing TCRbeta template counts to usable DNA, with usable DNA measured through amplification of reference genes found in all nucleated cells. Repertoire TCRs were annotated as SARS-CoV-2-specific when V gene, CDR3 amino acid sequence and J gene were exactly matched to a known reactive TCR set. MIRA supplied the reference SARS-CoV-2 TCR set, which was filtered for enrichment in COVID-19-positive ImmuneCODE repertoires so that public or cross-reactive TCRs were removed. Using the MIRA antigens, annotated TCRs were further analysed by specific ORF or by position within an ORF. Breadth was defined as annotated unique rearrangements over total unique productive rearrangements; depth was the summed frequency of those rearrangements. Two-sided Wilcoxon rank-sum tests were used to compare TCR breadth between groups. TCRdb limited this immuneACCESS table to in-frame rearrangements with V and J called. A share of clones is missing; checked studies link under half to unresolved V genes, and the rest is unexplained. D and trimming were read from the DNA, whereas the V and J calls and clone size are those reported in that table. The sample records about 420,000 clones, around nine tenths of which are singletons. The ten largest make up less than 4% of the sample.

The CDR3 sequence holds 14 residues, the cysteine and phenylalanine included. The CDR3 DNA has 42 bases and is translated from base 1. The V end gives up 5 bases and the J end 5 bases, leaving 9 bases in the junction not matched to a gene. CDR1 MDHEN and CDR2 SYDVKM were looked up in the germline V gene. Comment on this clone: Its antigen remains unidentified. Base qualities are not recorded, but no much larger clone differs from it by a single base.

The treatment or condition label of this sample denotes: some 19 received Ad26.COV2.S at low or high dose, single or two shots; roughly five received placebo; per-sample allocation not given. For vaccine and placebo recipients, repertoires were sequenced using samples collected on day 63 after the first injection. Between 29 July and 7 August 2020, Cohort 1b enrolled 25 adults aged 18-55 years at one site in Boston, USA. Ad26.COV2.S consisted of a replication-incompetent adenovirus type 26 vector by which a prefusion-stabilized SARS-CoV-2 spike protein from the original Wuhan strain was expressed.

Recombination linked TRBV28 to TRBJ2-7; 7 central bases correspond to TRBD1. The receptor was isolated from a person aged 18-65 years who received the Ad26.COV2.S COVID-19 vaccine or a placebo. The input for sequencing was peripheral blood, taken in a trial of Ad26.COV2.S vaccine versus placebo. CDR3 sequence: CASSLRDRVDEQYF. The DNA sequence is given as TGTGCCAGCAGTCTCCGCGACAGGGTGGACGAGCAGTACTTC.